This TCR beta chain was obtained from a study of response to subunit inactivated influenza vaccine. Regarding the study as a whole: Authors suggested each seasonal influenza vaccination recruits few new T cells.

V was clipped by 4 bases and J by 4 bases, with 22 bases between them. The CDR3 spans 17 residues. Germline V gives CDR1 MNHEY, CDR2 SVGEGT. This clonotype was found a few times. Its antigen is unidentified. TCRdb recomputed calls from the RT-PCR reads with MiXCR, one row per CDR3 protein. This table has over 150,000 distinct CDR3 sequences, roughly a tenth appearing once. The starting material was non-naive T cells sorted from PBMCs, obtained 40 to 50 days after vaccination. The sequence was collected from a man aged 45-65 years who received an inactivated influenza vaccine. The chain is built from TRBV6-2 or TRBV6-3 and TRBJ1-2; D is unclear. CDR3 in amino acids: CASSFIGSDRLGYGYTF. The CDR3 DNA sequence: TGTGCCAGCAGTTTCATTGGATCAGACCGGCTCGGCTATGGCTACACCTTC.